The table lists the clone carrying this T cell receptor beta chain with a few counts. Its antigen is currently unknown. It was with 60 Vbeta and 13 Jbeta primers that the PCR ran. TCRdb's copy holds only in-frame clones and misses some; the assay was immunoSEQ multiplex PCR. Of roughly 130,000 clones listed, 8.5% to 10% are singletons. These data belong to a study of cytomegalovirus exposure and HLA in healthy donors. Study results and limitations: Among donors in an Asian-associated ancestry cluster, a later analysis reportedly found fewer N-insertions than the approximately 700-donor mean.

This CDR3 spans 18 amino acids. With V trimmed by 0 bases and J by 4 bases, 11 bases remained unmatched. Germline-derived CDR1 and CDR2 are KGHSH and LQKENI. The receptor comes from a man aged 35-49 years in good health and CMV-seronegative. The sample comprised PBMCs. The chain combines TRBV18 with TRBJ2-3, with 9 bases matching TRBD2. Here the CDR3 DNA reads TGTGCCAGCTCACCACCGAAGGTAGCGGGGGCCTCCCCAGATACGCAGTATTTT. Translating it yields CASSPPKVAGASPDTQYF.